The sequence of this T cell receptor beta chain was determined in a study of blood T cell repertoires in COVID-19. For the study at large: The cDNA or gDNA used as material had been derived from T cells, B-cell-depleted T cells, or PBMCs.

J was trimmed by 5 bases and V by 5 bases; bases with no gene match: 5. Germline values: CDR1 MNHEY, CDR2 SMNVEV (reference sequence). The CDR3 totals 15 residues. Per the study methods: The authors estimated nucleated cell counts from reference gene primer amplification. Method: immunoSEQ multiplex PCR; TCRdb's copy keeps in-frame clones and lacks some. The V and J calls and clone size come from that table; D and trimming were worked out from the DNA. The sample consists of about 12,000 clones, about nine tenths of them appearing once. This TCR derives from a human donor in a cohort sampled during active COVID-19. The V call is TRBV27, the J call TRBJ2-1; 11 bases map to TRBD2. Sequencing used peripheral blood. The CDR3 here is CASSIAGGWNNEQFF. The CDR3 bases are TGTGCCAGCAGTATAGCGGGAGGGTGGAACAATGAGCAGTTCTTC.